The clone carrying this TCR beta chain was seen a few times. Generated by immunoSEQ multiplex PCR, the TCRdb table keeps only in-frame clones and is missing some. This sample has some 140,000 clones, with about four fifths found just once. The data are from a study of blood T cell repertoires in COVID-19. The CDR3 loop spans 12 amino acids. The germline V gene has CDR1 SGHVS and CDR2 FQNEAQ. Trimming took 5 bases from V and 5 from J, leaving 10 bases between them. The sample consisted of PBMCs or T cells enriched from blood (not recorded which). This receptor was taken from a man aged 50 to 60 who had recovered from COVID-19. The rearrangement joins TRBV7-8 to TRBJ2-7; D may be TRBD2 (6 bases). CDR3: CASSPTGDEQYF. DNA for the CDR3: TGTGCCAGCAGCCCCACGGGGGACGAGCAGTACTTC.